The present TCR beta chain was sequenced within a study of shared T cell receptors in the human thymus. CDR3 size: 17 residues. J gave up 2 bases and V 5 bases, and 11 bases lay outside the gene matches. Germline assignment: CDR1 MDHEN and CDR2 SYDVKM. Method: immunoSEQ multiplex PCR; TCRdb's copy keeps in-frame clones and lacks some. The data hold some 720,000 clones, with 88% observed a single time. These data also featured in a second study, about human thymus T cells.

The TCR originated in a boy under two years old with a congenital heart defect. Sequenced input: thymocytes. V gene TRBV28 combines with J gene TRBJ2-1; 8 positions agree with TRBD1. CDR3 coding DNA: TGTGCCAGCAGTCTCTACCGACCGACAGGGGCCTACAATGAGCAGTTCTTC. Translated: CASSLYRPTGAYNEQFF.